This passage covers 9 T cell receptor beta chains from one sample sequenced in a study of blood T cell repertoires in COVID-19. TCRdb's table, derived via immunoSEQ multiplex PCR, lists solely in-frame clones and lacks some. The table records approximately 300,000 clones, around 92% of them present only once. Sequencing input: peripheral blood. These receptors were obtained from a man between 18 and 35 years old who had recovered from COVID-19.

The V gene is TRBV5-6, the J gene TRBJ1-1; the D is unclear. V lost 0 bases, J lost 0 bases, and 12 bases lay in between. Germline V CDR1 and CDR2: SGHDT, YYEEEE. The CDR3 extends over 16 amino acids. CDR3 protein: CASSLGQAGMNTEAFF. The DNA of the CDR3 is TGTGCCAGCAGCTTGGGGCAGGCGGGGATGAACACTGAAGCTTTCTTT.

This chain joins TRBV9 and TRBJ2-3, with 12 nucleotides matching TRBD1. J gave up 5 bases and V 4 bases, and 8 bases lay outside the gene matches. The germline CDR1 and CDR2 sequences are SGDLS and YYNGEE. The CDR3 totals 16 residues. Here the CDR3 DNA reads TGTGCCAGCAGCCCCCGGGACAGGGGGCATCAAGATACGCAGTATTTT. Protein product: CASSPRDRGHQDTQYF. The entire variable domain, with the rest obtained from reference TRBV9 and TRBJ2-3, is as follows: DSGVTQTPKHLITATGQRVTLRCSPRSGDLSVYWYQQSLDQGLQFLIQYYNGEERAKGNILERFSAQQFPDLHSELNLSSLELGDSALYFCASSPRDRGHQDTQYFGPGTRLTVL.

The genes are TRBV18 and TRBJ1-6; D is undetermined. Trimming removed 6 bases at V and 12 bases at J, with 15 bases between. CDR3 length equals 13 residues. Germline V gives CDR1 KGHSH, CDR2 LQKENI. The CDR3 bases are TGTGCCAGCTCTCACGGGTCGGGTGAACCCCTCCACTTT. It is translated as CASSHGSGEPLHF.

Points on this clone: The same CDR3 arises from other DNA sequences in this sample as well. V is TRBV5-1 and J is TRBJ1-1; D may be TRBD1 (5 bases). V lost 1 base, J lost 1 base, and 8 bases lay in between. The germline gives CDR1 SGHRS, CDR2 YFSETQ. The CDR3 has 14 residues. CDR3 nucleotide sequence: TGCGCCAGCAGCTTGAATACAGGGAACACTGAAGCTTTCTTT. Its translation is CASSLNTGNTEAFF.

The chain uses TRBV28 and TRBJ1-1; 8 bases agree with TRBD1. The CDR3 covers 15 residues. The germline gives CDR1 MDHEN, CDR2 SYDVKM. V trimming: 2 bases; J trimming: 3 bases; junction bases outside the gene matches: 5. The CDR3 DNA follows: TGTGCCAGCAGTTTACTCACAGGGGGGGACACTGAAGCTTTCTTT. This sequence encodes CASSLLTGGDTEAFF.

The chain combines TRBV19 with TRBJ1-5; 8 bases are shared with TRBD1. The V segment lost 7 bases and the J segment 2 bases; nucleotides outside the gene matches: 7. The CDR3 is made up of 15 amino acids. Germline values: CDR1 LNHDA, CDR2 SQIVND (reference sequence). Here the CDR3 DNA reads TGTGCCAGTATCCCAGGGGGCGTCGGCAATCAGCCCCAGCATTTT. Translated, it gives CASIPGGVGNQPQHF.

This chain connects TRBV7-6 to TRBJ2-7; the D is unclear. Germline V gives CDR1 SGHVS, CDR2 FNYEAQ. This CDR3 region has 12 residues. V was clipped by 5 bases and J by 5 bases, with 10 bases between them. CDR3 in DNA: TGTGCCAGCAGCCCCGAGGTCAACGAGCAGTACTTC. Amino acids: CASSPEVNEQYF. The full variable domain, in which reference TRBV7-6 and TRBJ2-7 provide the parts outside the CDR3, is GAGVSQSPRYKVTKRGQDVALRCDPISGHVSLYWYRQALGQGPEFLTYFNYEAQQDKSGLPNDRFSAERPEGSISTLTIQRTEQRDSAMYRCASSPEVNEQYFGPGTRLTVT.

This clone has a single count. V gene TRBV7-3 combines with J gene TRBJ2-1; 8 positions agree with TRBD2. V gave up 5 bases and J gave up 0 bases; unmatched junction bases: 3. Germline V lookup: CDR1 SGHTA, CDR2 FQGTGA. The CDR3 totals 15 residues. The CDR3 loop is CASSPTSDSYNEQFF. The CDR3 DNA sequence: TGTGCCAGCAGCCCGACTAGCGACTCCTACAATGAGCAGTTCTTC.

The CDR3 protein is CASLQGNTEAFF. For the CDR3, the DNA is TGTGCCAGCCTACAGGGGAACACTGAAGCTTTCTTT. The chain carries TRBV6-5 and TRBJ1-1; D possibly corresponds to TRBD1 (6 bases). V gave up 8 bases and J gave up 1 base, with 8 bases separating them. The V gene's germline CDR1 is MNHEY and CDR2 SVGAGI. The CDR3 runs 12 residues.